This T cell receptor (beta chain) was observed in a study of T-cell memory formation after mild COVID-19. Study results and limitations: Detection of some responders pre-infection suggested pre-existing cross-reactive memory T cells participated.

In this sample, this clonotype turned up a few times. Its antigen is not known. TCRdb recomputed calls from the 5' RACE reads with MiXCR, one row per CDR3 protein. The profile covers about 470,000 distinct CDR3 sequences, with about 23% appearing a single time and about an eighth taken by the ten largest. The material sequenced was PBMCs or a T cell subset sorted from them (not recorded which). The TCR was taken from an adult woman who had mild COVID-19 (a few samples of this study predate the infection). Cell type and time point are not known.

In nucleotides, the CDR3 is TGCAGTGCTAGCGGGGGCTACGAGCAGTACTTC. It encodes CSASGGYEQYF. The chain employs TRBV20-1 and TRBJ2-7, with D possibly TRBD2 on 6 matching bases. V lost 3 bases and J lost 3, with 6 bases in between. CDR3 length: 11 residues. Per the germline V gene, CDR1 is DFQATT and CDR2 is SNEGSKA (reference sequence).